These T cell receptor beta chains were read from a single sample in a study of cytomegalovirus exposure and HLA in healthy donors. Method: immunoSEQ multiplex PCR; TCRdb's copy keeps in-frame clones and lacks some. The sample records about 90,000 clones, roughly 78% being singletons. Sequencing was performed on PBMCs. These receptors originate from a woman aged 40 to 50 in good health and CMV-seropositive. Both conserved end residues are part of each CDR3. D genes are given only for firm matches. Not every row has a clone size; where given, it reads once, few, many or a size class.

clone size,V gene,J gene,D gene,CDR3 protein,CDR3 DNA
.,TRBV27,TRBJ2-7,.,CASSYGGGEQYF,TGTGCCAGCAGTTACGGGGGAGGCGAGCAGTACTTC
.,TRBV9,TRBJ1-5,.,CASSARVDQPQHF,TGTGCCAGCAGCGCGAGGGTCGATCAGCCCCAGCATTTT
once,TRBV15,TRBJ1-2,.,CATSRVPIPNRGGYTF,TGTGCCACCAGCAGAGTGCCCATACCGAATCGGGGTGGCTACACCTTC
.,TRBV7-3,TRBJ2-3,.,CASSLGQGPVTDTQYF,TGTGCCAGCAGCTTGGGGCAGGGCCCTGTCACAGATACGCAGTATTTT
.,TRBV25-1,TRBJ1-4,TRBD1,CASSDPGTGREKLFF,TGTGCCAGCAGTGATCCCGGGACAGGGCGGGAAAAACTGTTTTTT
.,TRBV29-1,TRBJ1-2,TRBD1,CSVERQGAGGYTF,TGCAGCGTTGAGCGGCAGGGGGCGGGTGGCTACACCTTC
.,TRBV5-4,TRBJ2-3,.,CASSLGRTDTQYF,TGTGCCAGCAGCTTGGGCAGGACAGATACGCAGTATTTT
.,TRBV30,TRBJ2-1,.,CAWRSGLLLYNEQFF,TGTGCCTGGAGGTCGGGACTCCTCCTTTACAATGAGCAGTTCTTC
few,TRBV7-3,TRBJ2-2,TRBD2,CASSPRTSGSIGELFF,TGTGCCAGCAGCCCGAGGACTAGCGGGAGTATCGGGGAGCTGTTTTTT
few,TRBV6-5,TRBJ1-1,TRBD1,CASSYERQGFRAFF,TGTGCCAGCAGTTACGAAAGACAGGGATTCAGAGCTTTCTTT
.,TRBV5-8,TRBJ2-7,.,CASSPARGHRSSYEQYF,TGTGCCAGCAGCCCCGCGAGAGGACACAGGAGCTCCTACGAGCAGTACTTC
.,TRBV7-3,TRBJ2-7,TRBD2,CASSLLAGAHEQYF,TGTGCCAGCAGCTTACTAGCGGGAGCCCACGAGCAGTACTTC
.,TRBV11-3,TRBJ2-7,TRBD2,CASSTRLAGGLRVGSYEQYF,TGTGCCAGCAGCACAAGACTAGCGGGAGGGCTCCGCGTGGGCTCCTACGAGCAGTACTTC
.,TRBV5-4,TRBJ1-1,.,CASSLRTANTEAFF,TGTGCCAGCAGCTTGAGAACAGCCAACACTGAAGCTTTCTTT
few,TRBV19,TRBJ2-6,.,CASSIVPGAGANVLTF,TGTGCCAGTAGTATAGTCCCGGGGGCTGGGGCCAACGTCCTGACTTTC
.,TRBV6-1,TRBJ2-1,TRBD1,CASRAMTGGFDEQFF,TGTGCCAGCAGGGCTATGACAGGGGGGTTCGATGAGCAGTTCTTC
.,TRBV5-1,TRBJ2-7,.,CASSATGSTYEQYF,TGCGCCAGCAGCGCGACAGGATCGACCTACGAGCAGTACTTC
.,TRBV19,TRBJ2-3,TRBD2,CASKRVLAGVIPDTQYF,TGTGCCAGTAAAAGGGTGCTAGCGGGAGTTATCCCAGATACGCAGTATTTT
few,TRBV5-4,TRBJ2-5,.,CASSLPKETQYF,TGTGCCAGCAGCCTGCCTAAAGAGACCCAGTACTTC
.,TRBV30,TRBJ1-2,.,CAWSVLRDSLNYGYTF,TGTGCCTGGAGTGTACTCAGGGATAGTTTAAACTATGGCTACACCTTC
.,TRBV19,TRBJ2-3,.,CASSKSGHSTDTQYF,TGTGCCAGTAGCAAGAGCGGCCACTCCACAGATACGCAGTATTTT
.,TRBV14,TRBJ2-6,TRBD1,CASSQLPTGVVSGANVLTF,TGTGCCAGCAGCCAGTTACCGACAGGGGTTGTCTCTGGGGCCAACGTCCTGACTTTC
once,TRBV28,TRBJ2-7,TRBD1,CASSSGGNEQYF,TGTGCCAGCAGTTCAGGGGGCAACGAGCAGTACTTC
.,TRBV19,TRBJ2-2,.,CASSRGDTGELFF,TGTGCCAGTAGTAGGGGGGACACCGGGGAGCTGTTTTTT
.,TRBV14,TRBJ1-2,.,CASSPHRVGYGYTF,TGTGCCAGCAGCCCTCACAGGGTGGGTTATGGCTACACCTTC
.,TRBV19,TRBJ2-5,TRBD2,CASSIGASGWGDQYF,TGTGCCAGTAGTATTGGGGCTAGCGGGTGGGGGGACCAGTACTTC
.,TRBV7-2,TRBJ2-7,.,CASSLVLAVNEQYF,TGTGCCAGCAGCTTAGTACTGGCGGTTAACGAGCAGTACTTC
few,TRBV4-2,TRBJ2-4,TRBD1,CASSQDPLTGKNIQYF,TGTGCCAGCAGCCAAGATCCCCTGACAGGGAAAAACATTCAGTACTTC
.,TRBV5-4,TRBJ2-1,.,CASSLAVNNEQFF,TGTGCCAGCAGCTTGGCAGTCAACAATGAGCAGTTCTTC
.,TRBV7-2,TRBJ2-7,.,CASSSGAGSLVSYEQYF,TGTGCCAGCAGCTCGGGTGCGGGTAGTTTGGTCTCCTACGAGCAGTACTTC
few,TRBV5-1,TRBJ2-2,.,CASSPSRMPGELFF,TGCGCCAGCAGCCCCTCTAGGATGCCCGGGGAGCTGTTTTTT
.,TRBV28,TRBJ1-5,.,CASRLTGRDQPQHF,TGTGCCAGCAGGCTAACAGGTCGGGATCAGCCCCAGCATTTT
medium-sized,TRBV5-4,TRBJ2-3,TRBD2,CASSLRLAGGPTDTQYF,TGTGCCAGCAGCTTACGACTAGCGGGAGGGCCCACAGATACGCAGTATTTT
.,TRBV19,TRBJ1-5,.,CASRLRQVNQPQHF,TGTGCCAGTAGGCTTAGACAGGTCAATCAGCCCCAGCATTTT
.,TRBV6-5,TRBJ2-1,TRBD1,CASSWIRTGSNEQFF,TGTGCCAGCAGTTGGATAAGGACAGGGTCCAATGAGCAGTTCTTC
.,TRBV4-3,TRBJ1-2,TRBD1,CASSQEGTVGYTF,TGCGCCAGCAGCCAAGAGGGGACAGTTGGCTACACCTTC
.,TRBV19,TRBJ2-7,.,CASSISAGEYEQYF,TGTGCCAGTAGTATTTCGGCAGGGGAGTACGAGCAGTACTTC
.,TRBV5-6,TRBJ2-1,TRBD2,CASSASGTAYNEQFF,TGTGCCAGCAGCGCTAGCGGAACCGCCTACAATGAGCAGTTCTTC
few,TRBV30,TRBJ1-6,.,CAWSVILGDSPLHF,TGTGCCTGGAGTGTAATTTTAGGGGATTCACCCCTCCACTTT
.,TRBV19,TRBJ1-2,.,CASSIGGVGNGYTF,TGTGCCAGTAGTATCGGGGGGGTGGGGAATGGCTACACCTTC